A single sample gave rise to the 16 T cell receptor beta chains below, sequenced in a study of tumor-infiltrating lymphocytes in primary liver carcinoma. The 20-30 mg bulk tissue piece was not sorted before simultaneous RNA and DNA extraction. A primer matching the constant region was used to make TCR beta cDNA from around 460 ng of total RNA. Three nested multiplex PCR rounds, a slightly modified ARM-PCR method, built the TCR beta libraries. TRBV1-TRBV30 forward and Cbeta reverse primers drove the first two roughly 9-cycle rounds. TCRdb used MiXCR to reprocess the multiplex PCR reads, holding one entry per CDR3 protein. Of fewer than 250,000 distinct CDR3 sequences in the sample, 85% were seen once. Sequencing was carried out using tumor tissue from primary liver carcinoma. These receptor sequences come from a man between 40 and 49 years old with primary liver carcinoma and hepatitis B virus infection.

Remarks on this clonotype: One end of the junction does not line up with germline, which may come from a read error. J is TRBJ2-3 and V is TRBV11-2; 8 nucleotides align to TRBD2. The CDR3 length is 15 residues. Germline V lookup: CDR1 SGHAT, CDR2 FQNNGV. In DNA form, the CDR3 reads TGTGCCAGCAGAGGCACTAGCGGAAACACAGATGCGCAGTATTTT. Translation gives CASRGTSGNTDAQYF. Supplemented by reference TRBV11-2 and TRBJ2-3, the full variable domain reads EAGVAQSPRYKIIEKRQSVAFWCNPISGHATLYWYQQILGQGPKLLIQFQNNGVVDDSQLPKDRFSAERLKGVDSTLKIQPAKLEDSAVYLCASRGTSGNTDAQYFGPGTRLTVL.

To note about this clonotype: Relative to the germline gene, one junction end is altered; a read error may explain this. The chain recombines TRBV19 with TRBJ2-1; 10 positions match TRBD1. The CDR3 consists of 15 residues. CDR1 and CDR2 from the germline V gene are LNHDA and SQIVND (reference sequence). CDR3 protein: CAIANDRTGGNEQFF. The DNA of the CDR3 is TGTGCCATTGCCAACGACCGGACAGGGGGAAATGAGCAGTTTTTC.

A note on this clonotype: A junction boundary mismatches the germline segment, possibly from a read error. This chain uses TRBV5-1 with TRBJ2-7, with 7 bases aligning to TRBD2. The CDR3 is 16 amino acids. Germline V gene data show CDR1 as SGHRS and CDR2 as YFSETQ. For the CDR3, the DNA is TGCGCCAGCGGCTTGGTTACCGGACTAGGGCAATACGAGCAATACTTC. It yields the protein CASGLVTGLGQYEQYF.

Only one count was recorded for this clonotype. The germline gene is not matched at one end of the junction; a read error may be the cause. V usage is TRBV6-6 and J usage is TRBJ1-1; 8 nucleotides agree with TRBD1. The CDR3 consists of 13 residues. Germline V gene data show CDR1 as MNHNY and CDR2 as SVGAGI (reference sequence). DNA for the CDR3: TGTGCCAGCATCACAGGGGGGACTAATGAAACTTTCTTT. Amino acid sequence: CASITGGTNETFF.

The chain combines TRBV6-6 with TRBJ2-2; 10 nucleotides match TRBD1. The V gene's germline CDR1 is MNHNY and CDR2 SVGAGI (reference sequence). J lost 17 bases, V lost 7 bases, and 22 bases had no gene match. CDR3 length: 16 residues. In DNA form, the CDR3 reads TGTGCCAGCAACACCGGGACAGGGGTGGACACCGGGGAGTTTTTTTTT. It codes for CASNTGTGVDTGEFFF.

For this clonotype: A read error may produce the germline difference seen at one junction end. This chain joins TRBV2 and TRBJ2-1; a weak D match, TRBD2 (6 bases). The CDR3 spans 18 residues. Germline loops: CDR1 SNHLY, CDR2 FYNNEI. This chain's CDR3 is CASSETEGGPSDINEKFF. For the CDR3, the DNA is TGTGCCAGCAGTGAAACAGAGGGAGGCCCCTCGGATATCAATGAGAAGTTCTTC.

This chain joins TRBV12-3 or TRBV12-4 and TRBJ2-1; D ambiguous. The CDR3 covers 11 residues. The CDR3 reads CACSLRVEQFF. The DNA for the CDR3 is TGTGCATGCAGTTTAAGAGTTGAGCAGTTCTTC.

The rearrangement joins TRBV5-1 to TRBJ1-4, with D tentatively TRBD1 (5 bases). The CDR3 spans 15 residues. Germline CDR1 SGHRS, CDR2 YFSETQ. V lost 1 base and J lost 7, with 14 bases in between. DNA for the CDR3: TGCGCCAGCAGCTTGAATCCGGGGCTCGCTGAAAAACTGTTTTTT. Its protein product is CASSLNPGLAEKLFF.

To note about this clonotype: An end of the junction differs from the germline gene, which may be a read error. The chain uses TRBV10-3 and TRBJ2-7; 9 bases are shared with TRBD1. The length of the CDR3 is 14 residues. CDR1 is ENHRY, CDR2 SYGVKD, per germline. The CDR3 DNA reads as TGTGCCATCGGTGACAGGGGGAAGGAGGACGAGCATTACTTC. Translating gives CAIGDRGKEDEHYF.

Concerning this clonotype itself: One end of the junction does not line up with germline, which may come from a read error. The CDR3 loop reads CSVAGDWVMNTAAFF. CDR3 DNA sequence: TGCAGCGTTGCAGGGGACTGGGTGATGAACACTGCAGCTTTCTTT. The chain uses TRBV29-1 and TRBJ1-1; D may be TRBD1 (6 bases). Germline values: CDR1 SQVTM, CDR2 ANQGSEA. The CDR3 runs to 15 residues. Full variable domain (missing parts from reference TRBV29-1 and TRBJ1-1): SAVISQKPSRDICQRGTSLTIQCQVDSQVTMMFWYRQQPGQSLTLIATANQGSEATYESGFVIDKFPISRPNLTFSTLTVSNMSPEDSSIYLCSVAGDWVMNTAAFFGQGTRLTVV.

A remark on this clonotype: As the CDR3 is not closed by the conserved phenylalanine or tryptophan, this likely results from a read error. This sequence joins TRBV6-4 and TRBJ2-3; D gene unclear. This CDR3 has 15 amino acids. In germline, CDR1 is MRHNA, CDR2 SNTAGT. The CDR3 reads CASSDSTGSTDTQYY. The CDR3 coding sequence is TGTGCCAGCAGTGACTCCACGGGCAGCACGGATACGCAGTATTAT.

The V and J genes are TRBV11-2 and TRBJ2-5; D is undetermined. With 9 bases removed from V and 2 bases from J, the gap between germline ends came to 19 bases. CDR1 is SGHAT, CDR2 FQNNGV, per germline. The CDR3 runs 15 residues. The CDR3 loop is CARSRTVGWQETQYF. In DNA, the CDR3 is TGTGCCAGGAGCAGAACAGTGGGCTGGCAAGAGACCCAGTACTTC.

A note on this clonotype: Sequence at one end of the junction differs from germline and may be a read error. V gene TRBV6-5 combines with J gene TRBJ2-1; no reliable D call. The CDR3 consists of 14 residues. CDR1 and CDR2 from the germline V gene are MNHEY and SVGAGI. The CDR3 loop reads CAGSYQSSFNEQFF. CDR3 coding DNA: TGTGCCGGCAGTTACCAGAGTAGTTTTAATGAGCAGTTCTTC.

A word on this clonotype: The junction does not match germline at one end; this may be a read error. This chain links TRBV28 with TRBJ2-5, with D tentatively TRBD2 (5 bases). The CDR3 extends over 14 amino acids. The germline CDR1 and CDR2 sequences are MDHEN and SYDVKM. The CDR3 bases are TGTGGCAGCAGTCGGGATGTTGGGCAAGAGACCCAGTACTTC. This gives the protein CGSSRDVGQETQYF. Filled out from reference TRBV28 and TRBJ2-5, the complete variable domain reads DVKVTQSSRYLVKRTGEKVFLECVQDMDHENMFWYRQDPGLGLRLIYFSYDVKMKEKGDIPEGYSVSREKKERFSLILESASTNQTSMYLCGSSRDVGQETQYFGPGTRLLVL.

As for this clonotype: One end of the junction does not line up with germline, which may come from a read error. The J gene is TRBJ2-1, the V gene TRBV6-5; tentative D call: TRBD2 (6 bases). Germline V gene data show CDR1 as MNHEY and CDR2 as SVGAGI. The CDR3 covers 14 residues. The CDR3 region is CVSIYQTSFNEQFF. For the CDR3, the DNA is TGTGTCAGCATTTACCAGACTAGTTTTAATGAGCAGTTCTTC.

As concerns this clonotype: This may be a read error: a much more frequent sequence differs by one nucleotide. This chain joins TRBV7-9 and TRBJ2-2; TRBD1 is a possible D gene (5 bases). This CDR3 contains 14 residues. Germline V gene sequence: CDR1 SEHNR, CDR2 FQNEAQ (reference sequence). This CDR3 is CASSLADNTRELFF. CDR3 DNA sequence: TGTGCCAGCAGCTTAGCGGACAACACCCGGGAGCTGTTTTTT.